This TCR beta chain was profiled in a study of blood T cell repertoires in COVID-19. Across the study: There were acute and convalescent COVID-19 samples, and they came from the United States, Italy and Spain.

Enrollment of patients from Seattle took place during active infection, with longitudinal follow-up. V lost 3 bases to trimming and J lost 9 bases; unmatched junction nucleotides: 13. The germline V gene has CDR1 MNHEY and CDR2 SVGEGT. The CDR3 consists of 16 residues. The table came from immunoSEQ multiplex PCR; TCRdb's copy has only in-frame clones and leaves some out. The repertoire holds approximately 120,000 clones, with 85% to 90% as singletons. The chain carries TRBV6-2 or TRBV6-3 and TRBJ2-1; 8 bases agree with TRBD2. Sequences were obtained from peripheral blood. The receptor comes from a woman older than 75 with COVID-19, enrolled during active disease. CDR3 amino acids: CASSYVPSSGKAEQFF. In nucleotides, the CDR3 is TGTGCCAGCAGTTATGTCCCCAGTAGCGGGAAAGCTGAGCAGTTCTTC.